This record covers a single TCR beta chain. Its binding antigen is unknown. The input lacks base qualities; no much larger clone sits a single base away. The source of the sample is a study of T cell responses to AZD1222 COVID-19 vaccine (TCRdb year 2021). The study in broad terms: AZD1222 recipients with second doses at about 4 weeks or about 12 weeks were pooled, because spike-specific TCR depth and breadth did not differ between schedules. TCR sequencing covered 233 trial participants: 207 given two doses of AZD1222 and about 26 given two doses of MenACWY control vaccine. Trial participants were enrolled by age into subgroups of 18-55, 56-69 and 70-plus years, and approximately 150, 30 and 60 TCR-sequenced participants, respectively, were included in these subgroups. The study at large found these results: Because no day 14 peak-response samples were available, repertoires were characterized only after the peak T cell response. Most participants were white British and females outnumbered males, and the authors suggested that clonal diversity may have been underestimated. Vaccine-associated CD4 TCRs spanned the whole spike protein, with dominant responses in regions 160-218 and 743-854. After two AZD1222 doses, both the breadth and the depth of spike-specific TCRs were significantly higher than at day 0 and than in MenACWY recipients. Conclusions about previously exposed vaccinees are limited, since just six AZD1222 recipients were seropositive for SARS-CoV-2 at baseline. The 56-69-year group was small, and its depth increase did not reach significance, likely because of low power. Reportedly, almost half of the unique spike-specific TCRs recognized epitopes lying outside the regions that are mutated in the B.1.351 and B.1.1.7 variants.

In the paper's terms, the time point label means: baseline before first vaccination. Vaccinee samples came from UK trials COV001 and COV002, including a single-blind randomized controlled phase 2/3 trial of AZD1222 (ChAdOx1 nCoV-19) in healthy adults. For TCRbeta chain sequencing, PBMC samples were collected from trial participants at day 0 and at day 28 after the second dose. As encoded in the germline V gene, CDR1 is SGHNT while CDR2 is YENEEA. V is cut back by 0 bases and J by 2 bases, with 6 bases in the junction unmatched. Including cysteine and phenylalanine, the CDR3 has 17 amino acids. Only the CDR3 portion is preserved as DNA: 51 bases, with reading frame beginning at the first base. The CDR3 regions of human TCRbeta chains were analyzed by immunosequencing. The authors processed their data as follows. TCRs in the repertoires were matched against a reference library of SARS-CoV-2-specific TCRs that had been generated with the MIRA antigen-specificity platform. Breadth was defined as the fraction of unique TCRs that were SARS-CoV-2-associated. Depth was defined as the fraction of total T cells that were SARS-CoV-2-associated. Using the MIRA data, every spike-specific TCR was mapped to the spike region that the TCR reacted to and assigned to either a CD4 or a CD8 class. Log10-transformed breadth and depth values were compared by one-way ANOVA with Sidak's multiple comparisons tests. TCRdb retrieved this table from immuneACCESS and kept in-frame rearrangements only. Not all clones are present; in checked studies, unresolved V genes account for under half, and no reason is known for the remainder. Clonal size and the V and J genes are those of that table, whereas D and trimming came from the DNA. Recorded for this sample are about 120,000 clones; roughly 90% of them occurred a single time. The ten top clones hold around 4.5% of the sample.

The clonotype originates from an adult in good health. Sequenced material: peripheral blood, taken on day 0 of AZD1222 vaccination. The V gene is TRBV11-3 and the J gene is TRBJ2-2; 7 bases in the junction line up with TRBD1. CDR3 loop: CASSLDRRQGNTGELFF. The DNA is TGTGCCAGCAGCTTAGATCGGCGACAGGGTAACACCGGGGAGCTGTTTTTT.